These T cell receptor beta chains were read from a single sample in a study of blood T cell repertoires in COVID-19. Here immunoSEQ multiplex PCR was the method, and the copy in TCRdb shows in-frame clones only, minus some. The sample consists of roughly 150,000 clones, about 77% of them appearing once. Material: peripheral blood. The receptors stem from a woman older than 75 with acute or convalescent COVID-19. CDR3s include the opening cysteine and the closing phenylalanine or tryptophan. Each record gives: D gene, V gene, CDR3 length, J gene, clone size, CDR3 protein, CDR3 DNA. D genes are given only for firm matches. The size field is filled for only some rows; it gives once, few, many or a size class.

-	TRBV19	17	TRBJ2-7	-	CASSGPVRAGFYYEQYF	TGTGCCAGTAGTGGGCCGGTTAGGGCGGGATTTTACTACGAGCAGTACTTC
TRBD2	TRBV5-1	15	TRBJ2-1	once	CASSFGSGGANEQFF	TGCGCCAGCAGCTTCGGAAGCGGGGGGGCGAATGAGCAGTTCTTC
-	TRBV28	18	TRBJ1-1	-	CASSQVGRRNHLNTEAFF	TGTGCCAGCAGCCAGGTAGGCCGCCGGAACCACCTGAACACTGAAGCTTTCTTT
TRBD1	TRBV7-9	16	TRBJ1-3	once	CASSGQGSVSGNTIYF	TGTGCCAGCAGCGGACAGGGGTCTGTCTCTGGAAACACCATATATTTT
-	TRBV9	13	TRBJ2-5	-	CASSEQGQETQYF	TGTGCCAGCAGCGAACAGGGCCAAGAGACCCAGTACTTC
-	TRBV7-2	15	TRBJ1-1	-	CASSLQALPTAGAFF	TGTGCCAGCAGCTTACAGGCCTTACCCACGGCTGGAGCTTTCTTT
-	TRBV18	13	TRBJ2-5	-	CASSLGQKETQYF	TGTGCCAGCTCACTCGGACAGAAAGAGACCCAGTACTTC
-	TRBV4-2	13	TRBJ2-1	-	CASSQSRGNEQFF	TGTGCCAGCAGCCAGAGTCGGGGCAATGAGCAGTTCTTC
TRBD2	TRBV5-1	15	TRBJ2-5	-	CASRVEGLAVETQYF	TGCGCCAGCAGAGTGGAAGGACTAGCCGTCGAGACCCAGTACTTC
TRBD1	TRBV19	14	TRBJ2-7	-	CASSIPGQAMEQYF	TGTGCCAGTAGCATTCCGGGACAGGCCATGGAGCAGTACTTC
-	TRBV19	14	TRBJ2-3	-	CASSSGTAGDTQYF	TGTGCCAGTAGTAGCGGGACGGCAGGTGATACGCAGTATTTT
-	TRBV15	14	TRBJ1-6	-	CATSRGGTNSPLHF	TGTGCCACCAGCAGAGGAGGAACAAATTCACCCCTCCACTTT
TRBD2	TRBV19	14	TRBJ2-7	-	CASSIGGGSYEQYF	TGTGCCAGTAGTATAGGGGGAGGGTCCTACGAGCAGTACTTC
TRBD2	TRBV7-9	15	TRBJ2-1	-	CASSPRLALNNEQFF	TGTGCCAGCAGCCCCAGACTAGCGTTGAACAATGAGCAGTTCTTC